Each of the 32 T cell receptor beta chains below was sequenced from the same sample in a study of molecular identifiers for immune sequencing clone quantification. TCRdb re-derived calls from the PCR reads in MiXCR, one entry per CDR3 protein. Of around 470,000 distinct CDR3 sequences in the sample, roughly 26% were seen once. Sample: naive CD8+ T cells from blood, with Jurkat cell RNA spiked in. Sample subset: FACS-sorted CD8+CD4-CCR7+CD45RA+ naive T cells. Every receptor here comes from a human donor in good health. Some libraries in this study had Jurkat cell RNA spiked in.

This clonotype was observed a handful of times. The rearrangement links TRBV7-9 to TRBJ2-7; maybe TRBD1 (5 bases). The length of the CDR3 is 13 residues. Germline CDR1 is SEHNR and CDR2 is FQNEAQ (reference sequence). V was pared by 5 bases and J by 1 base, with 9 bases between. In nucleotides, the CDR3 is TGTGCCAGCAGCCACAGGAATTCCTACGAGCAGTACTTC. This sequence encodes CASSHRNSYEQYF.

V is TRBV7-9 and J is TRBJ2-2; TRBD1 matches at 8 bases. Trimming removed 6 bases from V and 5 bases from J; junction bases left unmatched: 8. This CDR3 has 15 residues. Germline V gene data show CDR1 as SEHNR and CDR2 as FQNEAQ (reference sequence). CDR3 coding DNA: TGTGCCAGCAGTCCAACAGGGGGTTGGACCGGGGAGCTGTTTTTT. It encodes CASSPTGGWTGELFF.

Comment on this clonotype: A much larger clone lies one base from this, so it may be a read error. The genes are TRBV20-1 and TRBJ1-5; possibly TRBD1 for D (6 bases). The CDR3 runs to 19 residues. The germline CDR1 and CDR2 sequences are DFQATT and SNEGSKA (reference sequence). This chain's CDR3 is CSARVATAGGPYSKQPQHF. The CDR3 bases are TGCAGTGCTAGAGTCGCTACGGCCGGGGGCCCTTATAGCAAACAGCCCCAGCATTTT.

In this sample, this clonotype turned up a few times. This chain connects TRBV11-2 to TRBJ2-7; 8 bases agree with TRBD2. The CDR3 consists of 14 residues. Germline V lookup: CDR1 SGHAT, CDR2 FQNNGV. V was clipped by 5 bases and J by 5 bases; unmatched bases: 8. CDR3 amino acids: CASSPSSGGDEQYF. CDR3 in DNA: TGTGCCAGCAGCCCCAGCAGCGGGGGCGACGAGCAGTACTTC.

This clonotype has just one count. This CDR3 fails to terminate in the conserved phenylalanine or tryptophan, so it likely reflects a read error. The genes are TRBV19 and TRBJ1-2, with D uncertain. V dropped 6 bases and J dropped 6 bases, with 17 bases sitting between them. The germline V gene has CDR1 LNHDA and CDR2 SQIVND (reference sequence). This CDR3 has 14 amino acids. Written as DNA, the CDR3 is TGTGCCAGTAGGCGAGGGTCTGACACCAATGGCTACACCCTC. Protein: CASRRGSDTNGYTL.

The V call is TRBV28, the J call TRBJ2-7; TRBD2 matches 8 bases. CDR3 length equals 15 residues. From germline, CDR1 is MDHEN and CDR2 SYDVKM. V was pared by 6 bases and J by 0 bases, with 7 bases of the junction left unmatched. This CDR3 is CASSQRLAYSYEQYF. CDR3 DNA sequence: TGTGCCAGCAGCCAACGACTAGCGTACTCCTACGAGCAGTACTTC.

CDR3 coding DNA: TGTGCCAGCAGCATCCAAGGACACTACGAGCAGTACTTC. This sequence encodes CASSIQGHYEQYF. The V gene is TRBV5-3, the J gene TRBJ2-7; tentative D call: TRBD1 (5 bases). TRBV5-3 counts as an open reading frame of uncertain function. CDR3 length equals 13 residues. V was cut by 8 bases and J by 3 bases, with 15 bases left in between.

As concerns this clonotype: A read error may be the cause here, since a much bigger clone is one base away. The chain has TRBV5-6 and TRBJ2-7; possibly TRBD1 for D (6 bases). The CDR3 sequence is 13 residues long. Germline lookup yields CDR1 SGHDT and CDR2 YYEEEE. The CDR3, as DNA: TGTGCCGGCAGCCCCCGGACAGTGGACGAGCAGTACTTC. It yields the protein CAGSPRTVDEQYF.

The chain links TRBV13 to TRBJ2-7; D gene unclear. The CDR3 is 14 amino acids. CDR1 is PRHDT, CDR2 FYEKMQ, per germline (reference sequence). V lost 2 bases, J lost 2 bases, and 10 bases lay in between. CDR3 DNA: TGTGCCAGCAGCTTAATACACGGCCCCTACGAGCAGTACTTC. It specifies CASSLIHGPYEQYF.

The CDR3 protein is CASSEGLAGPRTRLYEQFF. The CDR3 DNA reads TGTGCCAGCAGTGAGGGACTAGCGGGACCCCGAACCCGGTTGTATGAGCAGTTCTTC. V and J are TRBV28 and TRBJ2-1, with 13 bases identical to TRBD2. V was pared by 5 bases and J by 8 bases, with 18 bases of the junction left unmatched. This CDR3 has 19 amino acids. The V gene's germline CDR1 is MDHEN and CDR2 SYDVKM. The whole variable domain, remainder taken from reference TRBV28 and TRBJ2-1, is DVKVTQSSRYLVKRTGEKVFLECVQDMDHENMFWYRQDPGLGLRLIYFSYDVKMKEKGDIPEGYSVSREKKERFSLILESASTNQTSMYLCASSEGLAGPRTRLYEQFFGPGTRLTVL.

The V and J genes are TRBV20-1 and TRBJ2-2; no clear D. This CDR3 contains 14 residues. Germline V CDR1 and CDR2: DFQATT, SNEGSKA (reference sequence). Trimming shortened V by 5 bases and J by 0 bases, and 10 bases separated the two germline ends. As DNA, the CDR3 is TGCAGTGCTTTAGGGTTTTCGAACACCGGGGAGCTGTTTTTT. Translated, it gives CSALGFSNTGELFF.

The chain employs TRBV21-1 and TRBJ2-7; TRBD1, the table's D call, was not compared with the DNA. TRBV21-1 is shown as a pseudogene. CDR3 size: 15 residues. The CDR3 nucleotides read TGTGCCAGCAGCACCCCTAATTTGGGGGGGAACGAGCAGTACTTC. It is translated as CASSTPNLGGNEQYF.

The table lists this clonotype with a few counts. The CDR3 region is CASSEVGPSTF. CDR3 sequence (DNA): TGTGCCAGCAGTGAAGTGGGTCCCAGCACCTTC. The chain uses TRBV6-1 and TRBJ1-2; D not certain. The germline V gene has CDR1 MNHNS and CDR2 SASEGT. The CDR3 runs to 11 residues. V was trimmed by 1 base and J by 13 bases, leaving 10 bases between them.

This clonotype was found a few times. In DNA form, the CDR3 reads TGTGCCAGCAGCCCCCCCGTGTGGGAACCCGGGGAGCTGTTTTTT. Translated: CASSPPVWEPGELFF. This chain joins TRBV7-9 and TRBJ2-2; D unclear. The CDR3 sequence is 15 residues long. From germline, CDR1 is SEHNR and CDR2 FQNEAQ (reference sequence). V was cut by 5 bases and J by 6 bases, with 16 bases left in between.

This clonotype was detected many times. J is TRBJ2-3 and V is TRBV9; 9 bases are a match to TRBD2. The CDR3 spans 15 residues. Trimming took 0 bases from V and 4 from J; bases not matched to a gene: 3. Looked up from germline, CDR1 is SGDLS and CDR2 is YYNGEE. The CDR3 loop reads CASSVGGGAPDTQYF. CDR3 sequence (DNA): TGTGCCAGCAGCGTAGGCGGGGGGGCCCCAGATACGCAGTATTTT.

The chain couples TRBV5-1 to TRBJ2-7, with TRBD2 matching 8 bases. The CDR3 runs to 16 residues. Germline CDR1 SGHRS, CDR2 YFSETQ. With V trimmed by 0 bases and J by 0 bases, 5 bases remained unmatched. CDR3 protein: CASSLAGSGSSYEQYF. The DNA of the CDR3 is TGCGCCAGCAGCTTGGCCGGGAGCGGGAGCTCCTACGAGCAGTACTTC. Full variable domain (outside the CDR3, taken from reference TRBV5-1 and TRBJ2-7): KAGVTQTPRYLIKTRGQQVTLSCSPISGHRSVSWYQQTPGQGLQFLFEYFSETQRNKGNFPGRFSGRQFSNSRSEMNVSTLELGDSALYLCASSLAGSGSSYEQYFGPGTRLTVT.

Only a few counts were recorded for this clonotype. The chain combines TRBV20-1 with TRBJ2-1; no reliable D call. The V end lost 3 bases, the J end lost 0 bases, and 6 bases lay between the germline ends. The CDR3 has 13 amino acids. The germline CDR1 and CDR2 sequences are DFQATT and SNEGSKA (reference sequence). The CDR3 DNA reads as TGCAGTGCTAGGAGGCGCTCCTACAATGAGCAGTTCTTC. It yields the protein CSARRRSYNEQFF.

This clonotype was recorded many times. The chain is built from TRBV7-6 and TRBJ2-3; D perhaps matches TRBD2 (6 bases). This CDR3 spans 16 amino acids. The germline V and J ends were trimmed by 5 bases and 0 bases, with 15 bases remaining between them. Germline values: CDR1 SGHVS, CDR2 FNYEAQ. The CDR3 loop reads CASSRRLGLSTDTQYF. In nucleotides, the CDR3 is TGTGCCAGCAGCCGGCGACTAGGCCTGAGCACAGATACGCAGTATTTT.

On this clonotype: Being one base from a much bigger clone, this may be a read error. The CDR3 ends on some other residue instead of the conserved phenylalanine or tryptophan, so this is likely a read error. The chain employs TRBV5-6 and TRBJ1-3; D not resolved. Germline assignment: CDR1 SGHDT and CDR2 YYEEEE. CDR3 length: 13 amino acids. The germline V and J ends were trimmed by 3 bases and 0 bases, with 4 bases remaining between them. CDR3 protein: CASSYSSGNTIYY. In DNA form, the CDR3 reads TGTGCCAGCAGCTATAGCTCTGGAAACACCATATATTAT.

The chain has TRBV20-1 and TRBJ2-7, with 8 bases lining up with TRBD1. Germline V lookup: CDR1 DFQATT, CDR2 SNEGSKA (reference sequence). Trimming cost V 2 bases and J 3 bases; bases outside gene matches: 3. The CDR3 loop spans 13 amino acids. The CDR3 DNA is TGCAGTGCTAGACACACAGGGGGCTACGAGCAGTACTTC. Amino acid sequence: CSARHTGGYEQYF.

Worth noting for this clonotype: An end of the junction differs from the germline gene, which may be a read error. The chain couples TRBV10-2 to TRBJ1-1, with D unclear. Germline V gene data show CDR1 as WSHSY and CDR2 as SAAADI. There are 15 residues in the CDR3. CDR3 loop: CASTSAMGVNTEAYF. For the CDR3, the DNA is TGCGCCAGCACTTCCGCGATGGGAGTGAACACTGAAGCTTACTTT.

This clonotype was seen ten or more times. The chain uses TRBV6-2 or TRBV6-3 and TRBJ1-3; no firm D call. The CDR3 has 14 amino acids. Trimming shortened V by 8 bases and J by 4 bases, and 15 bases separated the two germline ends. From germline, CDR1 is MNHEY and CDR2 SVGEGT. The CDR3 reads CASGRGGAGNTIYF. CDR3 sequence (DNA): TGTGCCAGCGGAAGAGGAGGAGCGGGAAACACCATATATTTT.

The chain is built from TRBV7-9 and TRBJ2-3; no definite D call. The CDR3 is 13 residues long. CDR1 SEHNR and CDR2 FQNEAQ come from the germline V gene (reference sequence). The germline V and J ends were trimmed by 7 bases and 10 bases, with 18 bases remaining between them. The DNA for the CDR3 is TGTGCCAGCACCCGTACTCCCGAGGATGCGCAGTATTTT. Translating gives CASTRTPEDAQYF. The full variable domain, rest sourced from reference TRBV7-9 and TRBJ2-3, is DTGVSQNPRHKITKRGQNVTFRCDPISEHNRLYWYRQTLGQGPEFLTYFQNEAQLEKSRLLSDRFSAERPKGSFSTLEIQRTEQGDSAMYLCASTRTPEDAQYFGPGTRLTVL.

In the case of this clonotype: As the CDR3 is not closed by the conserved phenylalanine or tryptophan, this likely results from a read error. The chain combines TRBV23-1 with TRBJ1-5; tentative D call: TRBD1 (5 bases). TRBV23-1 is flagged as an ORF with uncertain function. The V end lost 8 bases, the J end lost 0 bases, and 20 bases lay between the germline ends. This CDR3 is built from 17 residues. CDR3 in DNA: TGCGCCAGCGGAAGGTTGGCAGGGCGGTATAGCAATCAGCCCCAGCATTCT. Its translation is CASGRLAGRYSNQPQHS.

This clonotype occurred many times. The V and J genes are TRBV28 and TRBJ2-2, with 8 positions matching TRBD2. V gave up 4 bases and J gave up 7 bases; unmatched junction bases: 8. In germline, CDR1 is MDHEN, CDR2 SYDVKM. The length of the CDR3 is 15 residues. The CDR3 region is CASSWTGLAGGELFF. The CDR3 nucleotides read TGTGCCAGCAGTTGGACCGGACTAGCAGGCGGGGAGCTGTTTTTT.

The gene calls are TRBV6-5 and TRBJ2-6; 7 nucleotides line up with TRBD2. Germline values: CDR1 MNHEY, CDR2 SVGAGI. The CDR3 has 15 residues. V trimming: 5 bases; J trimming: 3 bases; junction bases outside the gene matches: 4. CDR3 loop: CASSATGGGANVLTF. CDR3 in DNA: TGTGCCAGCAGTGCGACGGGGGGTGGGGCCAACGTCCTGACTTTC.

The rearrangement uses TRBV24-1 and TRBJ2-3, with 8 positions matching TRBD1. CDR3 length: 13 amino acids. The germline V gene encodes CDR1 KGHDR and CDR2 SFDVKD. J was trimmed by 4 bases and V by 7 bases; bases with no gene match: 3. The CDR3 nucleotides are TGTGCCACCAGAGAGACAGGGGCAGATACGCAGTATTTT. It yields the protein CATRETGADTQYF.

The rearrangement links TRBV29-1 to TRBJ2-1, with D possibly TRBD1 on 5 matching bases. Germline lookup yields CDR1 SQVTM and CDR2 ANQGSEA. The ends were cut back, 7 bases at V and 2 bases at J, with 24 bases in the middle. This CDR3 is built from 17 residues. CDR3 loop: CSGTREPGPLPYNEQFF. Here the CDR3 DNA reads TGCAGCGGAACCAGGGAACCTGGGCCACTCCCCTACAATGAGCAGTTCTTC.

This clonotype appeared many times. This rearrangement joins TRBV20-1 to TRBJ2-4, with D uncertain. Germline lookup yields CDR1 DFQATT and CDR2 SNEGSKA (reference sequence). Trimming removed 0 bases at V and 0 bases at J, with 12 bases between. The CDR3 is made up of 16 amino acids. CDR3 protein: CSARDLQDLAKNIQYF. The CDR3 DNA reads TGCAGTGCTAGAGATCTGCAGGACCTAGCCAAAAACATTCAGTACTTC.

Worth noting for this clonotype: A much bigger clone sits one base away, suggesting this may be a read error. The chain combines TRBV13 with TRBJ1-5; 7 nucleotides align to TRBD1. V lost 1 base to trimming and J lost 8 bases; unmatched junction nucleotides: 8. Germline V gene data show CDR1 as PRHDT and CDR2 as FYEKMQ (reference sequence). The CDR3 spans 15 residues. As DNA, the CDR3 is TGTGCCAGCAGCTTAGACAGGGGACTACCCAAGCCCCAGCATTTT. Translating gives CASSLDRGLPKPQHF.

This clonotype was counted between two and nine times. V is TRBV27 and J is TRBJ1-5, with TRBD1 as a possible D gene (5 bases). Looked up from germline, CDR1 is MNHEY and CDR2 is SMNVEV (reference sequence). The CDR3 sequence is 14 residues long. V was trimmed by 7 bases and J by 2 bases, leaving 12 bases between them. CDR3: CASKQESGNQPQHF. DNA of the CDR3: TGTGCCAGCAAACAGGAATCGGGCAATCAGCCCCAGCATTTT.

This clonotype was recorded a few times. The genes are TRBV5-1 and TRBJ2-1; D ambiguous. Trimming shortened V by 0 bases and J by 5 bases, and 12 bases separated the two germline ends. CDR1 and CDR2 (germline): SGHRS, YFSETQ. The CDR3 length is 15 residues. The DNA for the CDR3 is TGCGCCAGCAGCTTGGCCACGGCCCGAGACAATGAGCAGTTCTTC. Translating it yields CASSLATARDNEQFF. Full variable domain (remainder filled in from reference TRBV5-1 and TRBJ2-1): KAGVTQTPRYLIKTRGQQVTLSCSPISGHRSVSWYQQTPGQGLQFLFEYFSETQRNKGNFPGRFSGRQFSNSRSEMNVSTLELGDSALYLCASSLATARDNEQFFGPGTRLTVL.